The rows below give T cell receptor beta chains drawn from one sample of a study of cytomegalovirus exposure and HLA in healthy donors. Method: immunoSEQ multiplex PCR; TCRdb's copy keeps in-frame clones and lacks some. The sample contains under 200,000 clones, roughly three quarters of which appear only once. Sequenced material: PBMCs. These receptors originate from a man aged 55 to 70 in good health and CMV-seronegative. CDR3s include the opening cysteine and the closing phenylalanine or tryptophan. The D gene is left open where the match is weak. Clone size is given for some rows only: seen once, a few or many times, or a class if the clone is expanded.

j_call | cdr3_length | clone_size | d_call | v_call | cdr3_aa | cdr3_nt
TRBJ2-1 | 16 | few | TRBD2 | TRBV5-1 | CASSTGLAGGSNGQFF | TGCGCCAGCAGCACGGGACTAGCGGGAGGGTCCAATGGGCAGTTCTTC
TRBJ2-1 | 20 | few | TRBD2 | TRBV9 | CASSVATSGGDYWSYNEQFF | TGTGCCAGCAGCGTAGCTACTAGCGGGGGGGATTACTGGAGTTACAATGAGCAGTTCTTC
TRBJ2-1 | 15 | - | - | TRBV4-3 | CASSQDRQTYNEQFF | TGCGCCAGCAGCCAAGATCGGCAGACATACAATGAGCAGTTCTTC
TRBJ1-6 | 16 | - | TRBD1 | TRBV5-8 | CASSLVPGGVNSPLHF | TGTGCCAGCAGCTTGGTACCAGGGGGCGTCAATTCACCCCTCCACTTT
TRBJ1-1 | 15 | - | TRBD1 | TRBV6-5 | CASSYSQGGSTEAFF | TGTGCCAGCAGTTACTCTCAAGGGGGCAGCACTGAAGCTTTCTTT
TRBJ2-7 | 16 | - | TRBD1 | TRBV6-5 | CASSYSGQGYGAEQYF | TGTGCCAGCAGTTACTCGGGACAGGGTTATGGTGCAGAGCAGTACTTC
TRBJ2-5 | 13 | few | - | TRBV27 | CASSLGPGETQYF | TGTGCCAGCAGTTTAGGTCCCGGGGAGACCCAGTACTTC
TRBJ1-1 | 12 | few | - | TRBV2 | CASSVPSQAVGF | TGTGCCAGCAGTGTCCCCTCACAGGCCGTGGGTTTT
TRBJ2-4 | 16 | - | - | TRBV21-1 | CASSKALPPQGNIQYF | TGTGCCAGCAGCAAAGCACTCCCCCCTCAGGGTAACATTCAGTACTTC
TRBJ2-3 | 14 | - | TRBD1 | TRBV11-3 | CASSLGTGADTQYF | TGTGCCAGCAGCTTAGGCACAGGGGCAGATACGCAGTATTTT
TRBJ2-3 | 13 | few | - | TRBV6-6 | CASSYSARDTQYF | TGTGCCAGCAGTTACTCTGCTAGGGATACGCAGTATTTT
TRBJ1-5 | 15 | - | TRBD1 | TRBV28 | CASSLPTGGNQPQHF | TGTGCCAGCAGTTTACCTACAGGGGGCAATCAGCCCCAGCATTTT
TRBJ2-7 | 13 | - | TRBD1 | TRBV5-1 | CASSPEDRGEQYF | TGCGCCAGCAGCCCGGAAGACAGGGGCGAGCAGTACTTC
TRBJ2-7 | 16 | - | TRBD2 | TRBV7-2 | CASSRLGIAGKNEQYF | TGTGCCAGCAGCAGATTAGGGATAGCGGGCAAGAACGAGCAGTACTTC
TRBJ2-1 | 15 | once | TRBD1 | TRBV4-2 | CASSQHRGRGNEQFF | TGTGCCAGCAGCCAACACAGGGGGCGAGGAAATGAGCAGTTCTTC
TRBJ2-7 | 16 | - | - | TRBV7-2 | CASSVGRDPGTYEQYF | TGTGCCAGCAGCGTAGGGCGGGACCCGGGGACCTACGAGCAGTACTTC
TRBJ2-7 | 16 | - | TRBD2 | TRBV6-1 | CASSEPLTSGTYEQYF | TGTGCCAGCAGTGAACCCCTGACTAGCGGGACTTACGAGCAGTACTTC
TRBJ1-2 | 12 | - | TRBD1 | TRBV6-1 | CASTQGDYGYTF | TGTGCCAGCACACAGGGGGACTATGGCTACACCTTC
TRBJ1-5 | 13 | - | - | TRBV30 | CAWSERGNQPQHF | TGTGCCTGGAGTGAAAGGGGTAATCAGCCCCAGCATTTT
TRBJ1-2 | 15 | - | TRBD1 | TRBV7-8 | CASGISRQGSRGYTF | TGTGCCAGCGGCATAAGTAGACAGGGATCGAGGGGCTACACCTTC
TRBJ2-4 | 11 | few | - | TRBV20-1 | CSARQENIQYF | TGCAGTGCTAGGCAGGAAAACATTCAGTACTTC
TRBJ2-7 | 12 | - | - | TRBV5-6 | CASSLLDYEQYF | TGTGCCAGCAGCTTGCTAGACTACGAGCAGTACTTC
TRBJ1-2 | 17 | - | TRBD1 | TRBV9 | CASSVGGTGKTLGGYTF | TGTGCCAGCAGCGTAGGGGGGACAGGGAAGACTTTAGGGGGCTACACCTTC
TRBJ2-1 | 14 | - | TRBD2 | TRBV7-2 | CASNTVSGSYEQFF | TGTGCCAGCAACACCGTCAGCGGGAGCTATGAGCAGTTCTTC
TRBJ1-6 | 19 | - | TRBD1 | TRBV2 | CASSELRQGRLGPNSPLHF | TGTGCCAGCAGTGAATTGAGACAGGGGCGCCTGGGGCCTAATTCACCCCTCCACTTT
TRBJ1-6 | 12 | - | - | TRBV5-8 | CASRQEGSPLHF | TGTGCCAGCCGACAAGAAGGTTCACCCCTCCACTTT
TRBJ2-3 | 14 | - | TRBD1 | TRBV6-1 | CASSDRGQIDTQYF | TGTGCCAGCAGTGACAGGGGGCAGATAGATACGCAGTATTTT
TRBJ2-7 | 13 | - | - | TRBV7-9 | CASSLLGAYEQYF | TGTGCCAGCAGCTTACTAGGGGCTTACGAGCAGTACTTC
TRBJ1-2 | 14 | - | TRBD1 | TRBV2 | CASRLTGTGDGYTF | TGTGCCAGCAGACTCACCGGGACAGGGGACGGCTACACCTTC
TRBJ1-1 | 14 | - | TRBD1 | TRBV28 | CASRPGQGRTEAFF | TGTGCCAGCAGACCGGGACAGGGGAGGACTGAAGCTTTCTTT
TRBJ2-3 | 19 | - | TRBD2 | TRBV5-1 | CASSLRDPGLLIRRDTQYF | TGCGCCAGCAGCTTACGTGACCCGGGACTACTCATCCGGAGAGATACGCAGTATTTT
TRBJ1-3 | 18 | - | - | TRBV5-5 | CASSPITKGLSSGNTIYF | TGTGCCAGCAGCCCGATTACTAAGGGGCTGAGCTCTGGAAACACCATATATTTT
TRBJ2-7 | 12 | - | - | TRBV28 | CASSILVGTQYF | TGTGCCAGCAGCATACTCGTCGGTACCCAGTACTTC